One TCR beta chain is described in this entry. This sample is drawn from a study of cytotoxic CD8 clonotypes in ibrutinib-treated CLL. This CDR3 is built from 15 residues. The germline gives CDR1 SNHLY, CDR2 FYNNEI. Trimming removed 0 bases from V and 3 bases from J, with 11 bases in between. Generated by immunoSEQ multiplex PCR, the TCRdb table keeps only in-frame clones and is missing some. The sample holds around 200,000 clones; 60% to 80% are singletons and the top ten take over 5.5%. The TCR was taken from a human donor with chronic lymphocytic leukemia. Here the sequenced sample was PBMCs, taken after 12 months of ibrutinib treatment. The chain uses TRBV2 and TRBJ1-2; D is possibly TRBD1 (5 bases). The CDR3 spells CASSEAGRVDYGYTF. In DNA form, the CDR3 reads TGTGCCAGCAGTGAAGCAGGCAGGGTCGACTATGGCTACACCTTC.